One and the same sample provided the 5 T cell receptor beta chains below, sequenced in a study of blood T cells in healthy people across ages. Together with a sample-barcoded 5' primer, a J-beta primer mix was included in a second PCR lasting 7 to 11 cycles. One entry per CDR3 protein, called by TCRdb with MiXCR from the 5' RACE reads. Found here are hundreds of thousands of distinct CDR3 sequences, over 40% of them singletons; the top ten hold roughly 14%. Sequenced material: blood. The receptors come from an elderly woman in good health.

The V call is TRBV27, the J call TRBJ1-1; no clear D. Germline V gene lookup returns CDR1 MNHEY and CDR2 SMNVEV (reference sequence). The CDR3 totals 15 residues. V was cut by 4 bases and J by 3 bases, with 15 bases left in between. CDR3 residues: CASSSRLNRDTEAFF. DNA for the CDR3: TGTGCCAGCAGTTCCCGACTGAATCGGGACACTGAAGCTTTCTTT.

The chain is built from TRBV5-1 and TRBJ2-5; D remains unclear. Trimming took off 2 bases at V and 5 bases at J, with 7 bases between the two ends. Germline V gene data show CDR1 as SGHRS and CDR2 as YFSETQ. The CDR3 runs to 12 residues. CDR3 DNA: TGCGCCAGCAGCTTTCCGGTGGAGACCCAGTACTTC. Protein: CASSFPVETQYF. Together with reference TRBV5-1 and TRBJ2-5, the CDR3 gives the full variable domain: KAGVTQTPRYLIKTRGQQVTLSCSPISGHRSVSWYQQTPGQGLQFLFEYFSETQRNKGNFPGRFSGRQFSNSRSEMNVSTLELGDSALYLCASSFPVETQYFGPGTRLLVL.

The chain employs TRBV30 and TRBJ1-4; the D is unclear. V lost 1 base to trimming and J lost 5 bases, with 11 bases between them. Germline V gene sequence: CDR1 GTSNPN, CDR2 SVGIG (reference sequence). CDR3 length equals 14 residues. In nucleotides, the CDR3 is TGTGCCTGGAGTGACGAGGCGTTAAATGAAAAACTGTTTTTT. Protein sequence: CAWSDEALNEKLFF.

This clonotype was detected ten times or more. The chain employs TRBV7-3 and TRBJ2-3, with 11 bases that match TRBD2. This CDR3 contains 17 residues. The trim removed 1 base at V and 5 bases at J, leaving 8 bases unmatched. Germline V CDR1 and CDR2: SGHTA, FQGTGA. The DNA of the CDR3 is TGTGCCAGCAGCTTAAGTAGCGGGAGGGCCATAGGAGATACGCAGTATTTT. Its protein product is CASSLSSGRAIGDTQYF.

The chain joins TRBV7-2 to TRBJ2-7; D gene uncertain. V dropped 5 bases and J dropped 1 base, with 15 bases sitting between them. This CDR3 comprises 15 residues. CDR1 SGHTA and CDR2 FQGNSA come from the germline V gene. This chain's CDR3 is CASSGSFSPSYEQYF. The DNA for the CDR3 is TGTGCCAGCAGCGGAAGCTTCTCCCCTTCCTACGAGCAGTACTTC.